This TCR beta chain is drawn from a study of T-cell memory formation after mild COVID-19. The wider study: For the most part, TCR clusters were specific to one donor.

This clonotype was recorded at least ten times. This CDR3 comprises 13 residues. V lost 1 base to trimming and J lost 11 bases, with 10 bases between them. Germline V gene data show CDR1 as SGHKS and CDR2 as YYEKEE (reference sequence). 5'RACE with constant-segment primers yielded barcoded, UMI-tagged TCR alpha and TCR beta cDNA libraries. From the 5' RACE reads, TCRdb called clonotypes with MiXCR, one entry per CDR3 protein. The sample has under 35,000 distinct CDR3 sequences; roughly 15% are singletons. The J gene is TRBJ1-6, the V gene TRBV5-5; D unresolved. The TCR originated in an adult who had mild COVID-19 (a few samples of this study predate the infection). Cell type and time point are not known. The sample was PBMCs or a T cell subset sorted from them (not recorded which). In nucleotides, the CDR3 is TGTGCCAGCAGCTTGACGGGGATGCCACCCCTCCACTTT. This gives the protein CASSLTGMPPLHF.